Included here is one T cell receptor beta chain sequence, with context. This specimen belongs to a study of technical replicates of blood from several donors. The protocol was immunoSEQ multiplex PCR, while the TCRdb copy is restricted to in-frame clones and leaves out a portion. The table records about 70,000 clones, about 94% of them present only once. There are 17 residues in the CDR3. V gave up 0 bases and J gave up 3 bases; unmatched junction bases: 5. Germline loops: CDR1 MGHRA, CDR2 YSYEKL. The genes are TRBV4-1 and TRBJ2-7; 13 nucleotides agree with TRBD2. This TCR came from a human donor in good health. Sequenced material: T cells isolated from PBMCs. The CDR3 DNA follows: TGCGCCAGCAGCCAAGAGAAGGGACTAGCGGGAATCTACGAGCAGTACTTC. This sequence encodes CASSQEKGLAGIYEQYF.